This T cell receptor (beta chain) was found in a study of blood T cell repertoires in COVID-19. In the study overall: Samples of COVID-19 (acute and convalescent) were obtained from the United States, Italy and Spain. The cDNA or gDNA used as material had been derived from T cells, B-cell-depleted T cells, or PBMCs.

This clone was counted once. Authors' analysis steps: Estimated nucleated cell counts came from reference gene primer amplification. Data came from immunoSEQ multiplex PCR; TCRdb stores just in-frame clones and leaves some out. The D gene and trimming were derived from the DNA, and the V and J assignments and clone size from that table. The sample lists about 52,000 clones; roughly nine tenths were seen once. This CDR3 contains 15 residues. The germline CDR1 and CDR2 sequences are LNHDA and SQIVND (reference sequence). Deletions cut 2 bases from V and 4 bases from J, with 11 bases between. What was sequenced was peripheral blood. The source is a man older than 75 with active or convalescent COVID-19. V usage is TRBV19 and J usage is TRBJ2-2, with a weak D call TRBD2 (6 bases). As DNA, the CDR3 is TGTGCCAGTAGTATATACGGGAGTTTCACCGGGGAGCTGTTTTTT. As protein: CASSIYGSFTGELFF.